This TCR beta chain was identified in a study of CXCR3-negative and CXCR3-positive naive CD8 T cells. General study findings and limits: Researchers report that CXCR3-positive naive cells carry more hydrophobic TRB CDR3s than CXCR3-negative naive cells. Naive CXCR3-positive and CXCR3-negative cells shared similar TRBV-TRBJ usage, unlike memory cells. Cryopreservation partially lowered CXCR3 expression, so most assays used fresh PBMCs. Sequencing showed both naive subsets with comparably high diversity, and memory CD8+ cells much lower.

Via 5' RACE with UMI labels, TRB cDNA libraries were prepared. TCRdb re-called the 5' RACE reads; every CDR3 protein appears as one record, without DNA. The sample yields about 70,000 distinct CDR3 sequences, of which the top ten take up under 0.8%. As concerns this clonotype: Its antigen is unknown.

By phenotype, naive CD8+ T cells were CD45RO-CCR7+CD27+CD95-. Sequencing was done on a sample of naive CXCR3+ CD8+ T cells from blood. Described subset: CD45RO-CCR7+CD27+CD95- naive CD8+ T cells expressing CXCR3 (TNR3+). The TCR originated in a human donor in good health. Some clones in this sample may be carry-over from other donors' samples.

CDR3: CASSQVGAATGELFF. The rearrangement uses TRBV3-1 and TRBJ2-2; the D call from TCRdb, TRBD1, cannot be confirmed without DNA. This CDR3 has 15 amino acids. CDR1 is LGHDT and CDR2 is YNNKEL in the germline V gene (reference sequence).